These T cell receptor beta chains were read from a single sample in a study of a mutant IDH1 vaccine in newly diagnosed glioma. Clones were sequenced by immunoSEQ multiplex PCR, and TCRdb holds only the in-frame ones, with some missing. The sample holds tens of thousands of clones, more than 85% seen once. The sample consisted of PBMCs, taken from a glioma patient treated with radiotherapy, temozolomide or both. The receptors originated from a woman aged 40 to 50 with glioma. CDR3s include the opening cysteine and the closing phenylalanine or tryptophan. The D gene is left open where the match is weak. Part of the rows lack a size; the others show once, few, many or a class for expanded clones.

d_call j_call cdr3_length v_call clone_size cdr3_aa cdr3_nt
TRBD2 TRBJ2-2 17 TRBV4-2 . CASSQDRGGANTGELFF TGTGCCAGCAGCCAAGACCGGGGAGGGGCTAACACCGGGGAGCTGTTTTTT
. TRBJ1-4 17 TRBV5-1 . CASRLGGRGATNEKLFF TGCGCCAGCAGACTCGGAGGAAGGGGTGCAACTAATGAAAAACTGTTTTTT
TRBD1 TRBJ2-7 15 TRBV7-8 . CASTPGDRGRNEQYF TGTGCCAGCACCCCGGGGGACAGGGGGCGAAACGAGCAGTACTTC
. TRBJ2-6 19 TRBV19 . CASSILWVGFRTGANVLTF TGTGCCAGTAGTATACTTTGGGTCGGTTTTAGAACTGGGGCCAACGTCCTGACTTTC
. TRBJ2-7 14 TRBV10-3 . CAISEFSGPYEQYF TGTGCCATCAGTGAGTTTAGCGGCCCTTACGAGCAGTACTTC
. TRBJ1-5 15 TRBV18 . CASSPRALGDQPQHF TGTGCCAGCTCACCGCGGGCCCTGGGCGATCAGCCCCAGCATTTT
TRBD2 TRBJ2-2 15 TRBV29-1 few CSVVAGASNTGELFF TGCAGCGTTGTAGCGGGAGCGTCGAATACCGGGGAGCTGTTTTTT
. TRBJ1-4 16 TRBV19 once CASTPSGPTMGEKLFF TGTGCCAGTACACCCTCCGGACCGACGATGGGGGAAAAACTGTTTTTT
. TRBJ2-7 14 TRBV27 . CASSLPGVWYEQYF TGTGCCAGCAGTTTACCGGGAGTCTGGTACGAGCAGTACTTC
. TRBJ1-2 14 TRBV4-2 . CASSHPGEWEGYTF TGTGCCAGCAGCCATCCCGGTGAGTGGGAGGGCTACACCTTC
TRBD2 TRBJ2-1 15 TRBV6-6 . CASSPTSGGRNEQFF TGTGCCAGCAGTCCCACTAGCGGGGGCCGAAATGAGCAGTTCTTC
TRBD1 TRBJ1-5 17 TRBV28 once CASSSPGRGLSNQPQHF TGTGCCAGCAGTTCGCCCGGGAGGGGGCTATCGAATCAGCCCCAGCATTTT
TRBD1 TRBJ1-2 14 TRBV6-1 . CASSVDRAGLGYTF TGTGCCAGCAGTGTGGACAGGGCGGGTCTTGGCTACACCTTC
TRBD1 TRBJ1-2 15 TRBV23-1 . CASSHQGAGDYGYTF TGCGCCAGCAGTCACCAGGGGGCTGGCGACTATGGCTACACCTTC
. TRBJ1-1 13 TRBV10-3 . CAISESAGGVAFF TGTGCCATCAGTGAGTCCGCAGGCGGGGTAGCTTTCTTT
. TRBJ2-5 13 TRBV6-5 . CASRTTGQETQYF TGTGCCAGCAGAACAACGGGCCAAGAGACCCAGTACTTC
. TRBJ2-7 15 TRBV6-5 . CASSYSIRGSYEQYF TGTGCCAGCAGTTACTCGATTAGGGGATCCTACGAGCAGTACTTC
. TRBJ1-1 14 TRBV5-1 . CASSPLGRGTEAFF TGCGCCAGCAGCCCCCTGGGGCGGGGGACTGAAGCTTTCTTT
. TRBJ1-1 14 TRBV6-5 once CASSPQMGDTEAFF TGTGCCAGCAGTCCACAGATGGGAGACACTGAAGCTTTCTTT
. TRBJ1-1 14 TRBV27 . CASRDGRMNTEAFF TGTGCCAGCAGGGATGGACGGATGAACACTGAAGCTTTCTTT
. TRBJ1-1 16 TRBV30 . CAWRALQGVKNTEAFF TGTGCCTGGAGGGCACTACAGGGTGTCAAGAACACTGAAGCTTTCTTT
. TRBJ1-4 17 TRBV6-1 . CASSVARGGFSNEKLFF TGTGCCAGCAGTGTTGCACGGGGCGGATTTTCTAATGAAAAACTGTTTTTT
TRBD2 TRBJ2-3 15 TRBV7-3 . CASSLEAGGTDTQYF TGTGCCAGCAGCTTAGAGGCGGGAGGAACAGATACGCAGTATTTT
. TRBJ2-1 14 TRBV4-3 . CASSQGGSLYEQFF TGCGCCAGCAGCCAAGGAGGCTCCCTCTATGAGCAGTTCTTC
. TRBJ1-6 13 TRBV9 . CASSAGHQSPLHF TGTGCCAGCAGCGCCGGGCACCAATCACCCCTCCACTTT
TRBD1 TRBJ1-1 16 TRBV6-1 . CASSEHPGQPNTEAFF TGTGCCAGCAGTGAACATCCGGGACAGCCGAACACTGAAGCTTTCTTT
. TRBJ1-1 11 TRBV30 . CAWSKKTEAFF TGTGCCTGGAGTAAGAAAACTGAAGCTTTCTTT
. TRBJ2-5 13 TRBV10-3 . CAISEIGRETQYF TGTGCCATCAGTGAGATTGGGCGGGAGACCCAGTACTTC
. TRBJ2-2 15 TRBV13 . CASRSFKGFNGELFF TGTGCCAGCAGATCATTTAAGGGGTTTAACGGGGAGCTGTTTTTT
. TRBJ2-1 13 TRBV6-4 . CASSERGRDEQFF TGTGCCAGCAGTGAAAGGGGCCGGGATGAGCAGTTCTTC
TRBD1 TRBJ2-1 15 TRBV6-5 . CASSLGQGTSNEQFF TGTGCCAGCAGCCTCGGACAGGGAACATCCAATGAGCAGTTCTTC
TRBD2 TRBJ2-3 13 TRBV2 . CASSLAGADTQYF TGTGCCAGCAGTTTAGCGGGAGCAGATACGCAGTATTTT
. TRBJ2-3 15 TRBV7-2 . CASSLVGFRTDTQYF TGTGCCAGCAGCTTAGTAGGATTTCGCACAGATACGCAGTATTTT
TRBD1 TRBJ2-7 14 TRBV25-1 . CASSTYRGSYEQYF TGTGCCAGCAGCACCTACAGGGGGTCCTACGAGCAGTACTTC
TRBD1 TRBJ1-5 14 TRBV18 . CASSRTGGSQPQHF TGTGCCAGCTCAAGGACAGGAGGGAGCCAGCCCCAGCATTTT
. TRBJ1-2 14 TRBV10-3 . CAISESGGGYGYTF TGTGCCATCAGTGAGTCGGGTGGCGGGTATGGCTACACCTTC
TRBD2 TRBJ2-7 19 TRBV5-1 . CASSLGGGGSASGRYEQYF TGCGCCAGCAGCTTGGGAGGAGGCGGTTCGGCTAGCGGGCGATACGAGCAGTACTTC
. TRBJ2-7 14 TRBV7-2 . CASSLGLVSYEQYF TGTGCCAGCAGCTTAGGACTAGTCAGCTACGAGCAGTACTTC
. TRBJ2-7 16 TRBV5-5 . CASSFNPFGVSYEQYF TGTGCCAGCAGCTTCAACCCCTTCGGAGTATCCTACGAGCAGTACTTC
. TRBJ2-5 14 TRBV7-9 . CASSLVGQQETQYF TGTGCCAGCAGCTTAGTGGGTCAGCAAGAGACCCAGTACTTC
TRBD2 TRBJ2-2 18 TRBV4-2 once CASSRGLAGGLNTGELFF TGTGCCAGCAGCCGAGGACTAGCGGGAGGCCTAAACACCGGGGAGCTGTTTTTT
. TRBJ1-1 14 TRBV5-1 . CASSLRREDTEAFF TGCGCCAGCAGCTTGAGGCGGGAGGACACTGAAGCTTTCTTT